One and the same sample provided the 26 T cell receptor beta chains below, sequenced in a study of blood T cell repertoires in COVID-19. Profiling relied on immunoSEQ multiplex PCR, and the TCRdb table lists in-frame clones only, not all of them. The sample holds around 250,000 clones, over 80% seen once. What was sequenced was PBMCs or T cells enriched from blood (not recorded which). All receptors come from a human donor in a cohort exposed to, infected with or recovered from COVID-19 (not recorded which). The donor label of this sample is uncertain.

The CDR3 DNA sequence: TGTGCCATCAGAGACAGCAATCCCGGAAACACCATATATTTT. Amino acids: CAIRDSNPGNTIYF. The chain has TRBV10-3 and TRBJ1-3; tentative D call: TRBD1 (5 bases). The CDR3 has 14 residues. V was trimmed by 6 bases and J by 4 bases, leaving 13 bases between them. Looked up from germline, CDR1 is ENHRY and CDR2 is SYGVKD.

This chain uses TRBV19 with TRBJ2-7; the match to TRBD1 covers 9 bases. V shed 3 bases and J 6 bases; nucleotides not matched to a gene: 9. The length of the CDR3 is 15 residues. Germline V CDR1 and CDR2: LNHDA, SQIVND (reference sequence). In DNA form, the CDR3 reads TGTGCCAGTAGTATTGGGACAGGGACGGCGTTCGAGCAGTACTTC. This translates into CASSIGTGTAFEQYF. Together with reference TRBV19 and TRBJ2-7, the CDR3 gives the full variable domain: DGGITQSPKYLFRKEGQNVTLSCEQNLNHDAMYWYRQDPGQGLRLIYYSQIVNDFQKGDIAEGYSVSREKKESFPLTVTSAQKNPTAFYLCASSIGTGTAFEQYFGPGTRLTVT.

The chain carries TRBV5-1 and TRBJ2-7, with 8 positions matching TRBD1. Trimming cost V 3 bases and J 0 bases; bases outside gene matches: 8. Germline-derived CDR1 and CDR2 are SGHRS and YFSETQ. The CDR3 contains 16 residues. The DNA for the CDR3 is TGCGCCAGCAGCTCGTCCCCAGGACAGGGCTCCTACGAGCAGTACTTC. This gives the protein CASSSSPGQGSYEQYF.

J is TRBJ2-3 and V is TRBV4-3; TRBD2 aligns across 10 bases. Germline V gives CDR1 LGHNA, CDR2 YSLEER. This CDR3 region has 18 residues. J was trimmed by 4 bases and V by 1 base; bases with no gene match: 11. CDR3 sequence reads: CASSQVTPTSGASDTQYF. The CDR3 DNA reads TGCGCCAGCAGCCAAGTTACCCCTACTAGCGGGGCATCAGATACGCAGTATTTT.

This chain's CDR3 is CASSISGGAFQETQYF. In DNA, the CDR3 is TGTGCCAGTAGTATAAGCGGGGGGGCATTCCAAGAGACCCAGTACTTC. The rearrangement joins TRBV19 to TRBJ2-5; 10 nucleotides line up with TRBD2. V lost 2 bases and J lost 1; bases outside the gene matches: 4. The V gene's germline CDR1 is LNHDA and CDR2 SQIVND (reference sequence). There are 16 residues in the CDR3.

The chain couples TRBV21-1 to TRBJ2-2; the table's D call of TRBD2 was not tested on the DNA. TRBV21-1 is designated a pseudogene. The CDR3 contains 15 residues. This CDR3 reads CASSRRGIRTGELFF. CDR3 nucleotides: TGTGCCAGCAGCAGACGGGGGATTCGCACCGGGGAGCTGTTTTTT.

The gene calls are TRBV5-1 and TRBJ2-3; maybe TRBD1 (5 bases). Trimming pared 4 bases from V and 6 bases from J, leaving 12 bases between. This CDR3 region has 13 residues. Germline CDR1 SGHRS, CDR2 YFSETQ. The CDR3 bases are TGCGCCAGCAGCCCCTCGTGGGGCGATACGCAGTATTTT. This gives the protein CASSPSWGDTQYF.

The V call is TRBV2, the J call TRBJ1-2; D possibly corresponds to TRBD1 (5 bases). Germline lookup yields CDR1 SNHLY and CDR2 FYNNEI. The CDR3 is made up of 13 amino acids. V lost 6 bases to trimming and J lost 8 bases, with 16 bases between them. CDR3 sequence reads: CASSMGRGGGYTF. DNA of the CDR3: TGTGCCAGCAGCATGGGAAGGGGAGGAGGCTACACCTTC.

The chain links TRBV4-1 to TRBJ1-3; 8 positions match TRBD1. The CDR3 length is 16 residues. Per germline, CDR1 MGHRA and CDR2 YSYEKL. With V trimmed by 4 bases and J by 3 bases, 8 bases remained unmatched. CDR3 protein: CASSPRQGAGGNTIYF. CDR3 DNA sequence: TGCGCCAGCAGCCCTCGGCAGGGGGCAGGTGGAAACACCATATATTTT.

The chain combines TRBV11-3 with TRBJ1-5; tentative D call: TRBD1 (5 bases). V gave up 0 bases and J gave up 5 bases, with 17 bases separating them. Germline V gene data show CDR1 as SGHNT and CDR2 as YENEEA. CDR3 length equals 17 residues. Here the CDR3 DNA reads TGTGCCAGCAGCTTAGACTCCTGCAGGGAGGTTCATCAGCCCCAGCATTTT. It codes for CASSLDSCREVHQPQHF.

V gene TRBV6-5 combines with J gene TRBJ1-5; D may be TRBD1 (6 bases). The CDR3 sequence is 16 residues long. The V and J ends lost 4 bases and 1 base respectively, with 14 bases between them. Germline V gene sequence: CDR1 MNHEY, CDR2 SVGAGI. This chain's CDR3 is CASSSLGGASNQPQHF. The DNA of the CDR3 is TGTGCCAGCAGTTCGCTCGGGGGGGCGAGCAATCAGCCCCAGCATTTT.

The gene calls are TRBV6-2 or TRBV6-3 and TRBJ1-2, with D possibly TRBD1 on 5 matching bases. V lost 5 bases and J lost 5, with 12 bases in between. The germline gives CDR1 MNHEY, CDR2 SVGEGT. The CDR3 is 13 residues long. The CDR3 coding sequence is TGTGCCAGCAGTCGCTCAGGGAATTATGGCTACACCTTC. Translating it yields CASSRSGNYGYTF.

The gene calls are TRBV15 and TRBJ1-5; D is undetermined. This CDR3 comprises 14 residues. Germline values: CDR1 LNHNV, CDR2 YYDKDF (reference sequence). The V and J ends lost 1 base and 7 bases respectively, with 11 bases between them. The CDR3 bases are TGTGCCACCAGCAGAGGAGGCGTAAGGCAGCCCCAGCATTTT. As protein: CATSRGGVRQPQHF.

The chain links TRBV19 to TRBJ1-2; perhaps TRBD1 as D (5 bases). There are 16 residues in the CDR3. The V gene's germline CDR1 is LNHDA and CDR2 SQIVND (reference sequence). The V and J ends lost 6 bases and 1 base respectively, with 18 bases between them. CDR3 region: CASSQGPGPYNYGYTF. CDR3 DNA sequence: TGTGCCAGTAGCCAAGGGCCAGGGCCCTATAACTATGGCTACACCTTC.

This clone was seen just once. The V and J genes are TRBV7-6 and TRBJ2-3; 12 bases map to TRBD2. Trimming removed 3 bases from V and 9 bases from J; junction bases left unmatched: 16. Germline V gene lookup returns CDR1 SGHVS and CDR2 FNYEAQ. This CDR3 is built from 18 residues. CDR3: CASSFITPASGGGQTQYF. In nucleotides, the CDR3 is TGTGCCAGCAGCTTTATAACGCCTGCTAGCGGGGGGGGGCAAACGCAGTATTTT. Together with reference TRBV7-6 and TRBJ2-3, the CDR3 gives the full variable domain: GAGVSQSPRYKVTKRGQDVALRCDPISGHVSLYWYRQALGQGPEFLTYFNYEAQQDKSGLPNDRFSAERPEGSISTLTIQRTEQRDSAMYRCASSFITPASGGGQTQYFGPGTRLTVL.

This clone was observed once. The V gene is TRBV19, the J gene TRBJ2-3, with 8 bases lining up with TRBD1. Germline CDR1 and CDR2: LNHDA and SQIVND (reference sequence). Trimming cost V 6 bases and J 6 bases; bases outside gene matches: 8. The CDR3 consists of 14 residues. The CDR3 bases are TGTGCCAGTAGCGACAGGGGTGGGACGGATACGCAGTATTTT. Translating gives CASSDRGGTDTQYF.

This clone was observed a few times. The CDR3: CASRLTGDNGYTF. The CDR3 DNA sequence: TGTGCCAGCAGGTTGACAGGGGACAATGGCTACACCTTC. This sequence joins TRBV7-9 and TRBJ1-2; 8 bases match TRBD1. This CDR3 has 13 residues. Trimming cost V 6 bases and J 6 bases; bases outside gene matches: 6. Looked up from germline, CDR1 is SEHNR and CDR2 is FQNEAQ (reference sequence).

In its sample, this clone was seen a few times. The chain employs TRBV7-9 and TRBJ2-4; a weak D match, TRBD2 (7 bases). The V end lost 5 bases, the J end lost 0 bases, and 11 bases lay between the germline ends. The CDR3 is 15 residues long. CDR1 SEHNR and CDR2 FQNEAQ come from the germline V gene (reference sequence). The CDR3 spells CASSPRGAAKNIQYF. CDR3 DNA: TGTGCCAGCAGCCCACGGGGGGCAGCCAAAAACATTCAGTACTTC.

V usage is TRBV12-3 or TRBV12-4 and J usage is TRBJ1-2, with D tentatively TRBD1 (5 bases). CDR3 size: 12 residues. The V end lost 4 bases, the J end lost 6 bases, and 9 bases lay between the germline ends. For the CDR3, the DNA is TGTGCCAGCAGTTCGACAGCTGATGGCTACACCTTC. It translates to CASSSTADGYTF.

This chain connects TRBV10-3 to TRBJ2-3; TRBD2 matches 9 bases. V shed 5 bases and J 2 bases; nucleotides not matched to a gene: 8. Germline loops: CDR1 ENHRY, CDR2 SYGVKD. This CDR3 has 16 residues. The CDR3 nucleotides read TGTGCCATCAGTTTGGCTAGCGGGGTACTCACAGATACGCAGTATTTT. Translating gives CAISLASGVLTDTQYF.

The chain recombines TRBV5-1 with TRBJ1-5; no firm D call. V was clipped by 4 bases and J by 5 bases, with 19 bases between them. Germline CDR1 SGHRS, CDR2 YFSETQ. The CDR3 loop spans 16 amino acids. For the CDR3, the DNA is TGCGCCAGCAGCCCAGGAATGCTGCGGGAGGATCAGCCCCAGCATTTT. Amino acids: CASSPGMLREDQPQHF.

This clone was counted a single time. The gene calls are TRBV19 and TRBJ1-2; 8 bases are a match to TRBD1. The J segment lost 3 bases and the V segment lost 3 bases, leaving 6 bases of the junction unmatched. The CDR3 contains 15 residues. The germline gives CDR1 LNHDA, CDR2 SQIVND (reference sequence). The CDR3 bases are TGTGCCAGTAGTATGCCGGGACAGGCCTACTATGGCTACACCTTC. This sequence encodes CASSMPGQAYYGYTF.

The V gene is TRBV5-4, the J gene TRBJ1-6; TRBD1 might be the D (5 bases). V was clipped by 2 bases and J by 7 bases, with 10 bases between them. CDR3 size: 14 residues. CDR1 and CDR2 from the germline V gene are SGHNT and YYREEE (reference sequence). The CDR3 nucleotides read TGTGCCAGCAGCTTCCAGGGTGGGAATTCACCCCTCCACTTT. Its protein product is CASSFQGGNSPLHF.

The chain combines TRBV28 with TRBJ1-2; D gene unclear. The germline V gene has CDR1 MDHEN and CDR2 SYDVKM. The germline V and J ends were trimmed by 2 bases and 8 bases, with 15 bases remaining between them. This CDR3 is 14 amino acids long. CDR3 region: CASSLGFGKEGYTF. The CDR3 bases are TGTGCCAGCAGTTTAGGGTTCGGGAAAGAGGGCTACACCTTC.

The chain links TRBV19 to TRBJ1-2, with D uncertain. Trimming stripped 5 bases from V and 8 bases from J, with 12 bases between. The CDR3 consists of 12 residues. Germline assignment: CDR1 LNHDA and CDR2 SQIVND (reference sequence). In DNA, the CDR3 is TGTGCCAGTAGTCTCGGCATGCGGGGCTACACCTTC. This gives the protein CASSLGMRGYTF.

The rearrangement joins TRBV6-5 to TRBJ2-7, with no clear D. V shed 6 bases and J shed 3 bases, with 18 bases lying between them. The CDR3 consists of 15 residues. From germline, CDR1 is MNHEY and CDR2 SVGAGI. The CDR3 sequence: CASSRPGRSDYEQYF. CDR3 bases: TGTGCCAGCAGCCGCCCGGGTAGATCAGACTACGAGCAGTACTTC.